What follows are 2 T cell receptor beta chains derived from one specimen sequenced in a study of blood T cell repertoires in COVID-19 (dated by TCRdb to the early 2020s). Libraries were built with the immunoSEQ multiplex PCR assay. The table comes from immuneACCESS by way of TCRdb, which keeps in-frame sequences with V and J called. Part of the clones is missing from these tables; in studies checked, under half for an unresolved V gene and the rest for unknown reasons. This sample has about 200,000 clones in its table, and roughly 85% of those were observed once. In total, the top ten clones hold around 5.2% of the sample. Sequences were obtained from peripheral blood. The receptors come from a woman aged 80 or over with acute or convalescent COVID-19.

The chain carries TRBV5-5 and TRBJ2-5, with 7 bases that match TRBD2. The CDR3 loop spans 14 amino acids. J lost 2 bases, V lost 2 bases, and 3 bases had no gene match. In germline, CDR1 is SGHKS, CDR2 YYEKEE (reference sequence). CDR3 amino acids: CASSFPSGQETQYF. The CDR3, as DNA: TGTGCCAGCAGCTTCCCTAGCGGACAAGAGACCCAGTACTTC.

CDR3 sequence: CSVDRGLLMGTEAFF. The DNA of the CDR3 is TGCAGCGTTGACAGGGGGCTCTTGATGGGGACTGAAGCTTTCTTT. The rearrangement uses TRBV29-1 and TRBJ1-1; 8 positions agree with TRBD1. This CDR3 region has 15 residues. The J segment lost 5 bases and the V segment lost 3 bases, leaving 11 bases of the junction unmatched. Germline V gene data show CDR1 as SQVTM and CDR2 as ANQGSEA. The whole variable domain, filled in from reference TRBV29-1 and TRBJ1-1, reads SAVISQKPSRDICQRGTSLTIQCQVDSQVTMMFWYRQQPGQSLTLIATANQGSEATYESGFVIDKFPISRPNLTFSTLTVSNMSPEDSSIYLCSVDRGLLMGTEAFFGQGTRLTVV.